These 20 T cell receptor beta chains came from one sample sequenced in a study of T cell responses to AZD1222 COVID-19 vaccine (dated by TCRdb to the early 2020s). Libraries were made using the immunoSEQ multiplex PCR assay. TCRdb stores this immuneACCESS table with in-frame sequences only. Part of the clones is absent; in the studies checked, under half of the shortfall reflects unresolved V genes, and no reason is known for the rest. Counted in this sample were about 100,000 clones; approximately 91% of them appeared once. The ten top clones hold 1.7% of the sample. Taken with the paper, the label for time point translates to: baseline before first vaccination. The sequencing used peripheral blood, collected on day 0 of AZD1222 vaccination. These receptors all stem from an adult in good health.

J is TRBJ2-2 and V is TRBV19; D call uncertain. Germline values: CDR1 LNHDA, CDR2 SQIVND (reference sequence). This CDR3 comprises 13 residues. Trimming cost V 5 bases and J 4 bases, with 8 bases left between them. CDR3 sequence reads: CASSPARTGELFF. The CDR3 DNA reads TGTGCCAGTAGTCCAGCGCGCACCGGGGAGCTGTTTTTT.

V and J are TRBV7-9 and TRBJ2-3; a possible D gene is TRBD2 (5 bases). The CDR3 runs 15 residues. Germline CDR1 reads SEHNR; CDR2 reads FQNEAQ (reference sequence). Deletions cut 2 bases from V and 2 bases from J, with 11 bases between. The CDR3 reads CASSLPGSTTDTQYF. The CDR3 nucleotides read TGTGCCAGCAGCTTACCGGGGTCAACCACAGATACGCAGTATTTT.

This clone was seen only once. The chain recombines TRBV28 with TRBJ1-6; D gene ambiguous. V was clipped by 1 base and J by 14 bases, with 15 bases between them. Germline assignment: CDR1 MDHEN and CDR2 SYDVKM. This CDR3 contains 14 residues. The CDR3 spells CASSLSNTWVALHF. The CDR3 DNA reads as TGTGCCAGCAGTTTATCCAATACATGGGTGGCCCTCCACTTT.

The chain carries TRBV7-9 and TRBJ1-3, with D possibly TRBD1 on 6 matching bases. The germline V gene has CDR1 SEHNR and CDR2 FQNEAQ (reference sequence). V lost 1 base to trimming and J lost 0 bases, with 16 bases between them. The CDR3 is 18 amino acids. The CDR3 protein is CASSLGKGGLDSGNTIYF. CDR3 nucleotide sequence: TGTGCCAGCAGCTTAGGGAAGGGGGGCCTCGACTCTGGAAACACCATATATTTT.

About this clone itself: In the same sample, other DNA sequences code for this CDR3. V and J are TRBV30 and TRBJ1-5, with D maybe TRBD1 (5 bases). Germline values: CDR1 GTSNPN, CDR2 SVGIG (reference sequence). The CDR3 contains 13 residues. The V end was cut by 3 bases, the J end by 2 bases, with 8 bases between. The CDR3 coding sequence is TGTGCCTGGAGCGGGGGGGGCAATCAGCCCCAGCATTTT. The encoded protein is CAWSGGGNQPQHF. Full variable domain (missing parts from reference TRBV30 and TRBJ1-5): SQTIHQWPATLVQPVGSPLSLECTVEGTSNPNLYWYRQAAGRGLQLLFYSVGIGQISSEVPQNLSASRPQDRQFILSSKKLLLSDSGFYLCAWSGGGNQPQHFGDGTRLSIL.

The chain links TRBV5-6 to TRBJ2-7; D ambiguous. The CDR3 is made up of 11 amino acids. Germline CDR1 is SGHDT and CDR2 is YYEEEE. V lost 4 bases to trimming and J lost 7 bases, with 9 bases between them. The DNA of the CDR3 is TGTGCCAGCAGCCAAAGGGCGGAGCAGTACTTC. Translating gives CASSQRAEQYF. The full variable domain, its missing parts supplied by reference TRBV5-6 and TRBJ2-7, is DAGVTQSPTHLIKTRGQQVTLRCSPKSGHDTVSWYQQALGQGPQFIFQYYEEEERQRGNFPDRFSGHQFPNYSSELNVNALLLGDSALYLCASSQRAEQYFGPGTRLTVT.

This sequence joins TRBV14 and TRBJ2-7, with TRBD2 matching 13 bases. The CDR3 extends over 18 amino acids. Germline lookup yields CDR1 SGHDN and CDR2 FVKESK. The junction had 16 bases not matched to a gene; V was cut back by 4 bases and J by 7 bases. The CDR3 sequence is CASSPWLAGLAGVGEQYF. In nucleotides, the CDR3 is TGTGCCAGCAGCCCGTGGCTGGCCGGACTAGCGGGAGTAGGTGAGCAGTACTTC.

The chain has TRBV24-1 and TRBJ2-1; 7 bases fit TRBD1. Germline CDR1 and CDR2: KGHDR and SFDVKD. This CDR3 comprises 15 residues. V was pared by 1 base and J by 3 bases, with 2 bases of the junction left unmatched. The CDR3 DNA is TGTGCCACCAGTGATTTTGACAGGGTCTACAATGAGCAGTTCTTC. It codes for CATSDFDRVYNEQFF.

This rearrangement joins TRBV28 to TRBJ2-1, with 13 bases lining up with TRBD2. The V gene's germline CDR1 is MDHEN and CDR2 SYDVKM. J gave up 7 bases and V 6 bases, and 6 bases lay outside the gene matches. This CDR3 has 15 residues. The CDR3 loop is CASSSSTSGRNEQFF. The CDR3 DNA sequence: TGTGCCAGCAGCTCCTCGACTAGCGGGAGGAATGAGCAGTTCTTC.

This chain connects TRBV5-3 to TRBJ2-5, with D uncertain. TRBV5-3 is labeled an ORF, and its function is uncertain. There are 11 residues in the CDR3. Deletions cut 0 bases from V and 4 bases from J, with 1 base between. The CDR3 spells CARSLAETQYF. In DNA, the CDR3 is TGTGCCAGAAGCTTGGCAGAGACCCAGTACTTC.

The chain has TRBV27 and TRBJ2-1, with D uncertain. V was shortened by 7 bases and J by 0 bases, with 4 bases between the two germline ends. Germline V CDR1 and CDR2: MNHEY, SMNVEV (reference sequence). The CDR3 covers 12 residues. CDR3 in DNA: TGTGCCAGCATTAGCTCCTACAATGAGCAGTTCTTC. Its translation is CASISSYNEQFF.

This chain links TRBV3-1 (or the pseudogene TRBV3-2) with TRBJ1-1; a weak D match, TRBD1 (5 bases). The CDR3 consists of 14 residues. Per the germline V gene, CDR1 is LGHDT and CDR2 is YNNKEL (reference sequence). V was cut by 0 bases and J by 4 bases, with 9 bases left in between. DNA of the CDR3: TGTGCCAGCAGCCAAGAAGGGGTCTCCACTGAAGCTTTCTTT. It translates to CASSQEGVSTEAFF.

The chain couples TRBV27 to TRBJ1-2, with TRBD1 identical over 7 bases. The CDR3 runs 15 residues. Unmatched junction bases numbered 6, after V lost 5 bases and J lost 0 bases. From germline, CDR1 is MNHEY and CDR2 SMNVEV (reference sequence). CDR3 in amino acids: CASSTYRGPNYGYTF. The CDR3 coding sequence is TGTGCCAGCAGTACTTACAGGGGTCCTAACTATGGCTACACCTTC.

J is TRBJ1-3 and V is TRBV28, with D possibly TRBD1 on 6 matching bases. There are 14 residues in the CDR3. Germline CDR1 is MDHEN and CDR2 is SYDVKM. V was pared by 8 bases and J by 1 base, with 12 bases between. The CDR3 is CASLVQGSGNTIYF. For the CDR3, the DNA is TGTGCCAGCCTTGTACAGGGATCTGGAAACACCATATATTTT.

This chain joins TRBV6-1 and TRBJ2-5, with TRBD2 identical over 8 bases. The V gene's germline CDR1 is MNHNS and CDR2 SASEGT. The CDR3 has 15 amino acids. The trim removed 1 base at V and 2 bases at J, leaving 3 bases unmatched. The CDR3 DNA follows: TGTGCCAGCAGTGAAGGACTAGCGTCTCAAGAGACCCAGTACTTC. Amino acid sequence: CASSEGLASQETQYF.

This chain joins TRBV7-2 and TRBJ1-5; D is undetermined. V lost 3 bases and J lost 5, with 5 bases in between. CDR1 is SGHTA, CDR2 FQGNSA, per germline. The CDR3 covers 12 residues. The CDR3 reads CASSFGDQPQHF. Here the CDR3 DNA reads TGTGCCAGCAGCTTTGGAGATCAGCCCCAGCATTTT.

This clone was observed a single time. This rearrangement joins TRBV18 to TRBJ2-5, with TRBD2 as a possible D gene (6 bases). This CDR3 contains 13 residues. The V and J ends lost 6 bases and 5 bases respectively, with 13 bases between them. CDR1 and CDR2 (germline): KGHSH, LQKENI. The CDR3 loop is CASSQGTLETQYF. Here the CDR3 DNA reads TGTGCCAGCTCCCAAGGGACTTTGGAGACCCAGTACTTC. The variable domain in full, completed from reference TRBV18 and TRBJ2-5, reads NAGVMQNPRHLVRRRGQEARLRCSPMKGHSHVYWYRQLPEEGLKFMVYLQKENIIDESGMPKERFSAEFPKEGPSILRIQQVVRGDSAAYFCASSQGTLETQYFGPGTRLLVL.

The chain recombines TRBV10-2 with TRBJ1-2; D might be TRBD1 (5 bases). Trimming shortened V by 8 bases and J by 6 bases, and 16 bases separated the two germline ends. The length of the CDR3 is 13 residues. CDR1 is WSHSY, CDR2 SAAADI, per germline. The CDR3 coding sequence is TGCGCCAGCGGCGTAGGGGACTGGGATGGCTACACCTTC. Translation gives CASGVGDWDGYTF.

The V and J genes are TRBV7-2 and TRBJ1-5; 9 positions match TRBD1. From germline, CDR1 is SGHTA and CDR2 FQGNSA. This CDR3 spans 15 amino acids. The junction had 5 bases not matched to a gene; V was cut back by 6 bases and J by 2 bases. CDR3 DNA sequence: TGTGCCAGCAGACGGGGACAGGGAGGCAATCAGCCCCAGCATTTT. This sequence encodes CASRRGQGGNQPQHF. Complete variable domain (other parts from reference TRBV7-2 and TRBJ1-5): GAGVSQSPSNKVTEKGKDVELRCDPISGHTALYWYRQSLGQGLEFLIYFQGNSAPDKSGLPSDRFSAERTGGSVSTLTIQRTQQEDSAVYLCASRRGQGGNQPQHFGDGTRLSIL.

The chain is built from TRBV20-1 and TRBJ2-1, with 12 bases identical to TRBD2. V trimming: 3 bases; J trimming: 6 bases; junction bases outside the gene matches: 6. CDR1 DFQATT and CDR2 SNEGSKA come from the germline V gene (reference sequence). This CDR3 has 15 residues. CDR3 nucleotide sequence: TGCAGTGCTAGTGAGGGACTAGCGGGCCCCAATGAGCAGTTCTTC. Its protein is CSASEGLAGPNEQFF.